The clone carrying this TCR beta chain was seen only once. CDR1 is GTSNPN, CDR2 SVGIG, per germline (reference sequence). CDR3 length equals 16 residues. The ends were cut back, 2 bases at V and 6 bases at J, with 20 bases in the middle. This sample was taken from a study of shared clonotypes between healthy human individuals. The data were produced by immunoSEQ multiplex PCR, yet TCRdb's version contains in-frame clones alone and is incomplete. Of some 2 million clones listed, approximately 94% were seen once; the top ten hold around 1%. CD45RO-negative, CCR7-positively selected cells formed the naive CD8 fraction, excluding terminally differentiated effector memory CD45RA+ cells.

Source material: naive CD8+ T cells sorted from blood. V is TRBV30 and J is TRBJ1-5, with D maybe TRBD1 (5 bases). This clonotype was obtained from a young man in good health. CDR3 region: CAWSPSPGTRGQPQHF. Here the CDR3 DNA reads TGTGCCTGGAGTCCCTCGCCGGGGACCAGAGGTCAGCCCCAGCATTTT.